The clone carrying this T cell receptor beta chain was detected only a few times. What it binds is not known. This sample stems from a study of T cells after yellow fever vaccination. Study-wide background: Preparation of fractions with low cell numbers was performed using SMART-Seq v4 Ultra Low Input. Overall study findings and caveats: Just a small share of clonotypes turned up in the CD4 compartment as well as the CD8 compartment. Researchers cautioned that FACS-sorted repertoires could harbor abundant clonotypes contaminating from the bulk population.

CDR1 SGHRS and CDR2 YFSETQ come from the germline V gene. The J segment lost 2 bases and the V segment lost 4 bases, leaving 6 bases of the junction unmatched. The CDR3 spans 15 residues. TCRdb reanalysed the 5' RACE reads using MiXCR and keeps one entry per CDR3 protein. The sample records about 230,000 distinct CDR3 sequences, approximately 6.7% being singletons. Sequenced here: CD4+ T cells sorted from PBMCs, sampled on the day of the yellow fever booster vaccination. The source of this sequence is a man aged 30-40 years who received the YFV17D yellow fever vaccine. V and J are TRBV5-1 and TRBJ1-1, with 9 bases matching TRBD1. This CDR3 reads CASSGRTGANTEAFF. Written as DNA, the CDR3 is TGCGCCAGCAGCGGGCGGACAGGGGCTAACACTGAAGCTTTCTTT.